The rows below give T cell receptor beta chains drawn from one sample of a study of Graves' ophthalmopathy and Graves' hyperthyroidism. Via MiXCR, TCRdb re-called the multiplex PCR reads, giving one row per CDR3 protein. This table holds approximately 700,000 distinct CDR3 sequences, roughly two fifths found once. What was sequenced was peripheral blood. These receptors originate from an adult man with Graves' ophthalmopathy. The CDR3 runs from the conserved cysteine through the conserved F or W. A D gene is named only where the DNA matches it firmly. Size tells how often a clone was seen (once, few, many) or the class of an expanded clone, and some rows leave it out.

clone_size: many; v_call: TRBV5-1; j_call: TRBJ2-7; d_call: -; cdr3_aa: CASSTANEQYF; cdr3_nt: TGCGCCAGCAGCACCGCGAACGAGCAGTACTTC
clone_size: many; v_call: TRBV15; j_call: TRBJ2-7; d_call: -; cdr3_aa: CATSRETGYEQYF; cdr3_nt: TGTGCCACCAGCAGAGAAACAGGTTACGAGCAGTACTTC
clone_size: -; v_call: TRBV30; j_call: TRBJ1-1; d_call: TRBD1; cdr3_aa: CASPGQRNTEAFF; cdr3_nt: TGTGCCTCTCCGGGACAGAGGAACACTGAAGCTTTCTTT
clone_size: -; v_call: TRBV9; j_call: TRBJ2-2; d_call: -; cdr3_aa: CASSVEVAANTGELFF; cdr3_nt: TGTGCCAGCAGCGTAGAGGTAGCAGCGAACACCGGGGAGCTGTTTTTT
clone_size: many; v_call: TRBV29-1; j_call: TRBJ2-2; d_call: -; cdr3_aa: CSVERDTELFF; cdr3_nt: TGCAGCGTTGAACGGGACACTGAGCTGTTTTTT
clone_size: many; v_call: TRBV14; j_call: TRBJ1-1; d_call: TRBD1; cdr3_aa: CASSQESYRGAFF; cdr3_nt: TGTGCCAGCAGCCAAGAGAGTTACAGGGGAGCTTTCTTT
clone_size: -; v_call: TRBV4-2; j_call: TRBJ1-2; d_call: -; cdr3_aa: CASSQELEAGYTF; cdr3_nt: TGTGCCAGCAGCCAAGAGTTAGAGGCTGGCTACACCTTC
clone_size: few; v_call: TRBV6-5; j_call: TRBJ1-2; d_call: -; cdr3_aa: CASSLWGVGTSDYGYTF; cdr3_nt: TGTGCCAGCAGTCTCTGGGGGGTCGGTACGTCGGACTATGGCTACACCTTC
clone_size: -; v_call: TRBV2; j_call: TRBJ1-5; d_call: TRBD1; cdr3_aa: CASSAPGQAYRPQHF; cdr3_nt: TGTGCCAGCAGTGCTCCGGGACAGGCTTATCGGCCCCAGCATTTT
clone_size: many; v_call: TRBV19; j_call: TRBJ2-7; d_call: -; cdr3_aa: CASRSAHSYEQYF; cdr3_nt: TGTGCCAGTAGATCGGCACACTCCTACGAGCAGTACTTC
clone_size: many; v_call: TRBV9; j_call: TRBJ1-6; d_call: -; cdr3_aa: CASGENRKDNSPLHF; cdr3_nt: TGTGCCAGCGGGGAGAACAGAAAAGACAATTCACCCCTCCACTTT
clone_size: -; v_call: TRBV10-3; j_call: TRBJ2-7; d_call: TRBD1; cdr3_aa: CAISENRGLVYEQYF; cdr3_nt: TGTGCCATCAGTGAGAACAGGGGGCTTGTCTACGAGCAGTACTTC
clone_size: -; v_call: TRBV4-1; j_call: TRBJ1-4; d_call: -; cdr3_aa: CASSQGGLGLNEKLFF; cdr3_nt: TGCGCCAGCAGCCAAGGAGGTCTGGGCCTAAATGAAAAACTGTTTTTT
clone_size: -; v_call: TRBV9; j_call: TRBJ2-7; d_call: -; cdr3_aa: CASSQGGTGAWEQYF; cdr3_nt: TGTGCCAGCAGCCAAGGGGGGACGGGCGCCTGGGAGCAGTACTTC
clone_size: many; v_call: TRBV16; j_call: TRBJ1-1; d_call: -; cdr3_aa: CASTYNTEAFF; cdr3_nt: TGTGCCAGCACCTATAACACTGAAGCTTTCTTT
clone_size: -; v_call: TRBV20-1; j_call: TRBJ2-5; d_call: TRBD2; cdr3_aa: CSALEAGGRGSLPETQYF; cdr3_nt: TGCAGTGCGCTAGAGGCCGGGGGGAGAGGCTCGCTCCCAGAGACCCAGTACTTC
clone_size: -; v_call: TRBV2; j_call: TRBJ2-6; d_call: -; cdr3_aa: CASRERQGANVLTF; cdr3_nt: TGTGCCAGCAGGGAACGACAGGGGGCCAACGTCCTGACTTTC
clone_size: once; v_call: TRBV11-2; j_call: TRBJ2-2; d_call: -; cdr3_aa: CASSLDLGQNTGELFF; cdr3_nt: TGTGCCAGCAGCTTAGATCTGGGACAGAACACCGGGGAGCTGTTTTTT
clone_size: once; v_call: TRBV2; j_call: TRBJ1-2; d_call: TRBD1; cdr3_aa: CASSDHRTGPYGYTF; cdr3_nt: TGTGCCAGCAGCGACCACCGGACAGGGCCGTATGGCTACACCTTC
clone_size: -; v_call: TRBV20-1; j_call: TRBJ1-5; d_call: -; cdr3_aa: CSATWGSVANQPQHF; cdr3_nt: TGCAGTGCTACATGGGGGTCGGTAGCAAATCAGCCCCAGCATTTT
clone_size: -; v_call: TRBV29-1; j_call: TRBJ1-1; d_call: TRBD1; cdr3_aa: CSVEGVRQGVGEAFF; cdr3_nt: TGCAGCGTTGAAGGGGTACGGCAGGGGGTAGGTGAAGCTTTCTTT
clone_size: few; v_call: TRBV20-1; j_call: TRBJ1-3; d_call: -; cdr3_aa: CSARDPSGFFGSSGNTIYF; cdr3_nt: TGCAGTGCTAGAGACCCCAGCGGGTTCTTTGGGAGCTCTGGAAACACCATATATTTT
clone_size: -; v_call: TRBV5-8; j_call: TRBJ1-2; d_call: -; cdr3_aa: CASSLGVGAGANYGYTF; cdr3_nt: TGTGCCAGCAGCTTGGGTGTAGGGGCTGGAGCTAACTATGGCTACACCTTC
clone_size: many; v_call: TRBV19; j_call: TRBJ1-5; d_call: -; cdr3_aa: CASSIGGVSNQPQHF; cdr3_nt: TGTGCCAGTAGTATAGGAGGGGTTAGCAATCAGCCCCAGCATTTT
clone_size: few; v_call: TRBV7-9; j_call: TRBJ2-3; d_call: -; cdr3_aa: CASSYQGTHSQYF; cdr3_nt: TGTGCCAGCAGCTACCAGGGCACCCACTCGCAGTATTTT
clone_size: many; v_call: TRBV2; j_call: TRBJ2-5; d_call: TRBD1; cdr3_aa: CASSMNRGRETQYF; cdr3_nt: TGTGCCAGCAGTATGAACAGGGGGCGGGAGACCCAGTACTTC
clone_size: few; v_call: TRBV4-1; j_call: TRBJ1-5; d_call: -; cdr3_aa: CASSLRGLQPQHF; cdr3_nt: TGCGCCAGCAGCCTCAGGGGCCTGCAGCCCCAGCATTTT
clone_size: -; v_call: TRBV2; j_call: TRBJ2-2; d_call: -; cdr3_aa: CASSSPGVSGGELFF; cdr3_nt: TGTGCCAGCAGTTCCCCAGGGGTTTCTGGCGGGGAGCTGTTTTTT
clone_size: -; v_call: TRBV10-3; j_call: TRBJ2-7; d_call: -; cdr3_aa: CASQTYAQYF; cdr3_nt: TGTGCCAGCCAAACTTACGCGCAGTACTTC
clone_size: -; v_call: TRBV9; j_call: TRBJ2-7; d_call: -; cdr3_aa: CASSVDGQRSVEQYF; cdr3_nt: TGTGCCAGCAGCGTAGATGGACAGAGGAGTGTGGAGCAGTACTTC
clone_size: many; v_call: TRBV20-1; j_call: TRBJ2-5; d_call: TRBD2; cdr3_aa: CSARDLAEETQYF; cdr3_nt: TGCAGTGCTAGAGACCTAGCGGAAGAGACCCAGTACTTC
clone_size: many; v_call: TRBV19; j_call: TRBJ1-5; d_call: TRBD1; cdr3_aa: CAGSDRSRDQPQHF; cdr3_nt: TGTGCCGGATCGGACAGGTCGAGGGATCAGCCCCAGCATTTT
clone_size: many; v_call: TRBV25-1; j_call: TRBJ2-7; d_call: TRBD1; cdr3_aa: CASSEWGTGDEQYF; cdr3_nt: TGTGCCAGCAGTGAATGGGGGACAGGGGACGAGCAGTACTTC
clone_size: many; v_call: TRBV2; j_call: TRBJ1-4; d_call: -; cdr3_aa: CASSEIGREKLFF; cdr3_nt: TGTGCCAGCAGTGAAATCGGCCGCGAAAAACTGTTTTTT
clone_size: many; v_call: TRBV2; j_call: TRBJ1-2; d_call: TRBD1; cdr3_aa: CASGTEANYGYTF; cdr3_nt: TGTGCCAGTGGGACAGAAGCTAACTATGGCTACACCTTC
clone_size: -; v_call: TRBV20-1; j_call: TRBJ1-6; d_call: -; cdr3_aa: CSARKADHSPLHF; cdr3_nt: TGCAGTGCTAGAAAGGCCGATCATTCACCCCTCCACTTT
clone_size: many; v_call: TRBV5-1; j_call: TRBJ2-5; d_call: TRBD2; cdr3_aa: CASSLGGSVSGKETQYF; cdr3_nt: TGCGCCAGCAGCTTGGGGGGTTCGGTAAGCGGGAAAGAGACCCAGTACTTC
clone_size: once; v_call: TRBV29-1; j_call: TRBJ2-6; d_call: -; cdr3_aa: CSVVVRRDSGANVLTF; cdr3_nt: TGCAGCGTTGTTGTGCGTCGGGACTCTGGGGCCAACGTCCTGACTTTC
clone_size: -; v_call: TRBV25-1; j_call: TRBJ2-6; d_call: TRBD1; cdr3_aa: CASSVSQGAQFGANVLTF; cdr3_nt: TGTGCCAGCAGCGTATCCCAGGGGGCTCAGTTTGGGGCCAACGTCCTGACTTTC
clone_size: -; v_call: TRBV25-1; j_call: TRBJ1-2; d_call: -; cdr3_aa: CASSLPDTAFGYGYTF; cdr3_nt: TGTGCCAGCAGTTTACCCGACACAGCTTTCGGCTATGGCTACACCTTC
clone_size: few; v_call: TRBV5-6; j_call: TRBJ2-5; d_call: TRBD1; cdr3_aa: CASSPRGTGAQETQYF; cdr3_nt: TGTGCCAGCAGTCCCCGCGGGACAGGGGCCCAAGAGACCCAGTACTTC
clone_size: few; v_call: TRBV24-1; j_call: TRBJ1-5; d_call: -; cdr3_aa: CATSEGMSNQPQHF; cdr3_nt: TGTGCCACCAGTGAAGGGATGAGCAATCAGCCCCAGCATTTT
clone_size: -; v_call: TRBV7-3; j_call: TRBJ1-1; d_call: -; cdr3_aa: CASSLVGARTEAFF; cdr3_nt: TGTGCCAGCAGCTTAGTAGGGGCGAGGACTGAAGCTTTCTTT
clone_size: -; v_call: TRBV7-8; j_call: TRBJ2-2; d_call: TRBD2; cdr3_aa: CASSLLAGGLNTGELFF; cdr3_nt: TGTGCCAGCAGCCTCCTAGCGGGGGGGCTCAACACCGGGGAGCTGTTTTTT